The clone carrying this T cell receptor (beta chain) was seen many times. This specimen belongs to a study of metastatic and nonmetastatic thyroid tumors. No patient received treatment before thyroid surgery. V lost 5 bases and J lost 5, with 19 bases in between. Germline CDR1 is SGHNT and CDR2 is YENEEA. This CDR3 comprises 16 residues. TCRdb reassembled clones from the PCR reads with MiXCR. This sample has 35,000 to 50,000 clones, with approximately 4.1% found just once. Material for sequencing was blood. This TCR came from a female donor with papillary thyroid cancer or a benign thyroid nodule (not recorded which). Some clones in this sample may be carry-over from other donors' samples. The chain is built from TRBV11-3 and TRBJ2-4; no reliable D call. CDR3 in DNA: TGTGCCAGCAGCCCGCCACCTCTCGAGCACGAAAACATTCAGTACTTC. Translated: CASSPPPLEHENIQYF.